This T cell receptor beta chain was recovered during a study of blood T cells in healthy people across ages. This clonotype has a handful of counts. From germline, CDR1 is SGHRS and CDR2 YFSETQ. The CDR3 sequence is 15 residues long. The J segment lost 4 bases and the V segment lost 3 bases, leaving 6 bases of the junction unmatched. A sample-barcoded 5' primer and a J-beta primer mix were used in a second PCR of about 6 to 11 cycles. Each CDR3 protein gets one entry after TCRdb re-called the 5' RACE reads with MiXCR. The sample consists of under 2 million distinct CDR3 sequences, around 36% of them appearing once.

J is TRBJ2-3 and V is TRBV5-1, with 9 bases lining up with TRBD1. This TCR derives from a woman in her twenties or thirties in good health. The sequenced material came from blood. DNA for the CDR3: TGCGCCAGCAGCTGGACAGGGGTGATTCCAGATACGCAGTATTTT. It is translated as CASSWTGVIPDTQYF.